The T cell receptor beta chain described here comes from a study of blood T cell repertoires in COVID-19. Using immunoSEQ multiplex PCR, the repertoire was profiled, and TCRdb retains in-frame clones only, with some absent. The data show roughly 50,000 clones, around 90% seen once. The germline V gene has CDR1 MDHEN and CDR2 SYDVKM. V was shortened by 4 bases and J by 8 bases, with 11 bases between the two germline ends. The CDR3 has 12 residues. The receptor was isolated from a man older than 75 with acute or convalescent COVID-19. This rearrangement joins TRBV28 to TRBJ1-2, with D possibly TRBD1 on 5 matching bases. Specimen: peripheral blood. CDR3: CASSSRVRGYTF. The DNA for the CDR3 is TGTGCCAGCAGTTCCAGGGTGCGGGGCTACACCTTC.